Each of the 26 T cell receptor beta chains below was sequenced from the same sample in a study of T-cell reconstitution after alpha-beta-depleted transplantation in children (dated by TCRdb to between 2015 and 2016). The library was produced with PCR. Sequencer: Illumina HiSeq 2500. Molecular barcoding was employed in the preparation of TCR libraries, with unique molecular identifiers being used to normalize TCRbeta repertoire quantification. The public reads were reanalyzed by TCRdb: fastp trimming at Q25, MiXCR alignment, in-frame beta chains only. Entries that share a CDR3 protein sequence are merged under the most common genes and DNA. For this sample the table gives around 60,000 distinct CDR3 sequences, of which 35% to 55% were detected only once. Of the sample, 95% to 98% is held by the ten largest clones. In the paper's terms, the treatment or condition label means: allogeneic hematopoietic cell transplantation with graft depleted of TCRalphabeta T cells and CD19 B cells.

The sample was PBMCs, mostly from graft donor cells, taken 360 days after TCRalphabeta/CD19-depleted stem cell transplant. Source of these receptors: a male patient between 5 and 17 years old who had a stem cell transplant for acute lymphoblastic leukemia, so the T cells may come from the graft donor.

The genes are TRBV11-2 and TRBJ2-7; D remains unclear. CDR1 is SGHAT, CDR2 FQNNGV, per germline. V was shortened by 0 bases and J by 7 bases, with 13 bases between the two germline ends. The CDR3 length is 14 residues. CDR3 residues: CASSLDGTIGEQYF. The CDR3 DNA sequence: TGTGCCAGCAGCTTAGATGGAACAATTGGAGAGCAGTACTTC.

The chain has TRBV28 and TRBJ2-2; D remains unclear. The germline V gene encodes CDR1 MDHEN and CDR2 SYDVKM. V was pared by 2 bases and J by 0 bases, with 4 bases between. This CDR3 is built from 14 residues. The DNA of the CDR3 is TGTGCCAGCAGTTTAGTCGCGAACACCGGGGAGCTGTTTTTT. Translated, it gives CASSLVANTGELFF.

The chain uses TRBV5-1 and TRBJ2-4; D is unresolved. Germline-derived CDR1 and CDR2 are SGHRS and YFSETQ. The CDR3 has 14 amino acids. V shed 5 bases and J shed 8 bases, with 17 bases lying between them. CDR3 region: CASRLSGQADIQYF. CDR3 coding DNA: TGCGCCAGCAGGCTATCCGGGCAGGCGGACATTCAGTACTTC. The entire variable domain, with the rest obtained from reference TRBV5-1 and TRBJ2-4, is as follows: KAGVTQTPRYLIKTRGQQVTLSCSPISGHRSVSWYQQTPGQGLQFLFEYFSETQRNKGNFPGRFSGRQFSNSRSEMNVSTLELGDSALYLCASRLSGQADIQYFGAGTRLSVL.

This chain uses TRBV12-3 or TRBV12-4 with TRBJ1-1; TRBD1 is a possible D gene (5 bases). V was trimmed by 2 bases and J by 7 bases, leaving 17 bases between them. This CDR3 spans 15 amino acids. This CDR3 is CASSLSPGPESEAFF. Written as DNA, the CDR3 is TGTGCCAGCAGTTTATCCCCGGGGCCGGAGAGTGAAGCTTTCTTT.

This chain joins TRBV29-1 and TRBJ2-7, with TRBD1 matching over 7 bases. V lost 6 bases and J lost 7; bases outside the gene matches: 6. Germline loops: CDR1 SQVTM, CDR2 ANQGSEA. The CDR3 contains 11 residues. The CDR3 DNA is TGCAGCGTCCAACAGGGGCGGGAGCAGTACTTC. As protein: CSVQQGREQYF.

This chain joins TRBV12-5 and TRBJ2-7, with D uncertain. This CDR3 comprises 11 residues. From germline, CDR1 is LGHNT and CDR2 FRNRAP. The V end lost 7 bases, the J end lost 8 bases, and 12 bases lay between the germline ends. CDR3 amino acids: CASAQAGKQYF. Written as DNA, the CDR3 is TGTGCTAGTGCTCAGGCTGGGAAGCAGTACTTC.

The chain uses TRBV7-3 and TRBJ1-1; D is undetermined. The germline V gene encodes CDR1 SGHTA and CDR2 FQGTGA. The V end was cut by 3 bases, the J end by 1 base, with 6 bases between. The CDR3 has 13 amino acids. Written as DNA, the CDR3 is TGTGCCAGCAGCTTTGCCCCGAACACTGAAGCTTTCTTT. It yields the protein CASSFAPNTEAFF.

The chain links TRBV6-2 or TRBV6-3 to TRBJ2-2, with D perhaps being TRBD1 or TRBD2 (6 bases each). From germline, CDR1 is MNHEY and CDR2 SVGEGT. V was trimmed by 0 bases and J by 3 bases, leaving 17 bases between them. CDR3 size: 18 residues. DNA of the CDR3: TGTGCCAGCAGTTACTCAGATCTTCTGGGGGGCGACACCGGGGAGCTGTTTTTT. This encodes CASSYSDLLGGDTGELFF.

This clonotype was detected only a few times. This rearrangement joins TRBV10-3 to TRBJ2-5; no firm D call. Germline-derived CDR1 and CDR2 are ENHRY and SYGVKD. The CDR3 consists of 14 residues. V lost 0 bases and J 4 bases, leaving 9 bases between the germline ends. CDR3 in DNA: TGTGCCATCAGTGAGTCGAATGGTGGAGAGACCCAGTACTTC. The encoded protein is CAISESNGGETQYF.

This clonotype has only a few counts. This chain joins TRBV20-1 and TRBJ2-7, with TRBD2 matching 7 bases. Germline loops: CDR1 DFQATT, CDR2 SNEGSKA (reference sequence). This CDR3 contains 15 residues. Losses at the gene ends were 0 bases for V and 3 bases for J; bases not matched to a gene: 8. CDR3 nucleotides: TGCAGTGCTAGAGATACCCGGGACTATATCTACGAGCAGTACTTC. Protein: CSARDTRDYIYEQYF.

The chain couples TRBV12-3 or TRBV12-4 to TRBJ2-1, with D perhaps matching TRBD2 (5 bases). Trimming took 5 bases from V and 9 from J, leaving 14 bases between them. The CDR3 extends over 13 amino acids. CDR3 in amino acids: CASSPYDGGEQFF. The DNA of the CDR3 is TGTGCCAGCAGTCCGTATGACGGAGGTGAGCAGTTCTTC.

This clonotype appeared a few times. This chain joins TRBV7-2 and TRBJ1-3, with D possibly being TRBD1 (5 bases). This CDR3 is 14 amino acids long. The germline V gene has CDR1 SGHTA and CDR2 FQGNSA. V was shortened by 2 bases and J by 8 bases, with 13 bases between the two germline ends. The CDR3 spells CASSLNGGLDTIYF. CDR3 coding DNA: TGTGCCAGCAGCTTAAACGGGGGTTTGGACACCATATATTTT. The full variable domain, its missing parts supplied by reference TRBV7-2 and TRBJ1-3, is GAGVSQSPSNKVTEKGKDVELRCDPISGHTALYWYRQSLGQGLEFLIYFQGNSAPDKSGLPSDRFSAERTGGSVSTLTIQRTQQEDSAVYLCASSLNGGLDTIYFGEGSWLTVV.

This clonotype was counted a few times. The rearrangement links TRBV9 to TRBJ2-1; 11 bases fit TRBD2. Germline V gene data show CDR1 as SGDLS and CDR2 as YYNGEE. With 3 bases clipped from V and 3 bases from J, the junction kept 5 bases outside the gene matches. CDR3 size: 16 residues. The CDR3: CASSATGTSGYNEQFF. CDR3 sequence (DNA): TGTGCCAGCAGCGCCACAGGGACTAGCGGCTACAATGAGCAGTTCTTC.

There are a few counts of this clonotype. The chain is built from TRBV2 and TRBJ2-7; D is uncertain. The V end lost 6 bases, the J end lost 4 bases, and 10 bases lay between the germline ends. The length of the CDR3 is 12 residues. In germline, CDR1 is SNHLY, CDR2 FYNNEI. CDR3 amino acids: CASSSDMYEQYF. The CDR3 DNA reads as TGTGCCAGCAGCTCAGACATGTACGAGCAGTACTTC.

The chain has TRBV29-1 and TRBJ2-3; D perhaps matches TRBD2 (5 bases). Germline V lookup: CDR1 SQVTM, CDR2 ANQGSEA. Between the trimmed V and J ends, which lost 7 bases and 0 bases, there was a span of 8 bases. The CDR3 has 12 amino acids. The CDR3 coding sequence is TGCAGCGCCTCGGGGAGCACAGATACGCAGTATTTT. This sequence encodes CSASGSTDTQYF.

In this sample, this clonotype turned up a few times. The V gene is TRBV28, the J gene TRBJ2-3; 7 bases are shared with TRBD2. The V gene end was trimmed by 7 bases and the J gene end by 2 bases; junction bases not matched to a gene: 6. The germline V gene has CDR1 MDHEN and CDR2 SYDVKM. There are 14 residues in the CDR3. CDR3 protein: CASNWGGVTDTQYF. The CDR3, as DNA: TGTGCCAGCAATTGGGGGGGGGTCACAGATACGCAGTATTTT.

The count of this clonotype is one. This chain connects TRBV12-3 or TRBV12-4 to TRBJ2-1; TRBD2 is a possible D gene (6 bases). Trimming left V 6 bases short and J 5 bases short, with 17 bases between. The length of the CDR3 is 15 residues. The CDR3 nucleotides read TGTGCCAGCAGCCAACTCGGAGGGCACCACAATGAGCAGTTCTTC. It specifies CASSQLGGHHNEQFF.

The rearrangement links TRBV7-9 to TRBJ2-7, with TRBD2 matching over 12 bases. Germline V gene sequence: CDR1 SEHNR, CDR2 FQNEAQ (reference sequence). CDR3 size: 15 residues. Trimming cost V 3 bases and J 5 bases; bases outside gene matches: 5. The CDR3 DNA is TGTGCCAGCAGCTTCCGGACTAGCGGGAATCACGAGCAGTACTTC. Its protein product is CASSFRTSGNHEQYF.

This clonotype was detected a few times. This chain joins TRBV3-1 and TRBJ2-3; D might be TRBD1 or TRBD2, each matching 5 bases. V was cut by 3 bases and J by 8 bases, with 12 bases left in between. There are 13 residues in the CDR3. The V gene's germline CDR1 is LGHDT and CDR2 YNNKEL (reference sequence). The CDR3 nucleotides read TGTGCCAGCAGCCATTGGGGGTTCGGTACGCAGTATTTT. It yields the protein CASSHWGFGTQYF.

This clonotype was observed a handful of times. The chain's CDR3 is CASSLGQGVDYGYTF. The CDR3 nucleotides are TGTGCCAGCAGCCTCGGACAGGGGGTCGACTATGGCTACACCTTC. V usage is TRBV12-3 or TRBV12-4 and J usage is TRBJ1-2; 10 positions match TRBD1. V gave up 6 bases and J gave up 3 bases; unmatched junction bases: 7. The CDR3 length is 15 residues.

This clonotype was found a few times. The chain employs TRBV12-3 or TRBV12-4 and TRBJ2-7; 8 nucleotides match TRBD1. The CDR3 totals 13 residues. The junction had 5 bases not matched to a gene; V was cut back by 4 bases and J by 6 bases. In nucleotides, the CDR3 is TGTGCCAGCAGTTGGGACAGGAAGGCCGAGCAGTACTTC. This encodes CASSWDRKAEQYF.

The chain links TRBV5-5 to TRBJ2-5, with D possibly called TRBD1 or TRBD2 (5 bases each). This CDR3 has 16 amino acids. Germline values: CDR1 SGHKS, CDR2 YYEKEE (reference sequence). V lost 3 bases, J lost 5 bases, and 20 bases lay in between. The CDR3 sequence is CASSSPGRGLRETQYF. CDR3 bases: TGTGCCAGCAGCTCCCCAGGGAGAGGTTTGAGGGAGACCCAGTACTTC.

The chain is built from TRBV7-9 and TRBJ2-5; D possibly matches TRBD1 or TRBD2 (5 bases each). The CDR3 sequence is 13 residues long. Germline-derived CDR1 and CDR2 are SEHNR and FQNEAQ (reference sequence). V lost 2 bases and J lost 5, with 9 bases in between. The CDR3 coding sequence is TGTGCCAGCAGCTTAATCGAGGGGGAGACCCAGTACTTC. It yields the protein CASSLIEGETQYF.

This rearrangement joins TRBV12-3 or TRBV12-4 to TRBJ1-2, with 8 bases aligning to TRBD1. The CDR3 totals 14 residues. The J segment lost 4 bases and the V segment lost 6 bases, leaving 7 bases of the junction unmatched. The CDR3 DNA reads TGTGCCAGCAGCCTGACAGGGGAAGGCTATGGCTACACCTTC. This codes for CASSLTGEGYGYTF.

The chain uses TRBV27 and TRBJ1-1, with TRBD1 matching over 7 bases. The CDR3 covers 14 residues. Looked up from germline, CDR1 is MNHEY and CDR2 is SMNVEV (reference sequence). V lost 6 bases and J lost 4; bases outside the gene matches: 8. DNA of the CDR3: TGTGCCAGCAGCTTCAGGGGGGTCGGCACTGAAGCTTTCTTT. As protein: CASSFRGVGTEAFF.

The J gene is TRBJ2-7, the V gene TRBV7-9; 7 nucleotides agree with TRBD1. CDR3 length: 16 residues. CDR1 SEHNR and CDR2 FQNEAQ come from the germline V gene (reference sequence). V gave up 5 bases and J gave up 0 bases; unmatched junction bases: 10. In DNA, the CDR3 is TGTGCCAGCAGCGCCAACAGGGGATCCAGCTCCTACGAGCAGTACTTC. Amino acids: CASSANRGSSSYEQYF.